This TCR beta chain emerged from a study of T cell responses to AZD1222 COVID-19 vaccine. Notes on the study in general: Unmutated regions of variants are reportedly targeted by nearly half of spike-specific TCRs.

V gave up 8 bases and J gave up 5 bases; unmatched junction bases: 8. The CDR3 spans 13 residues. Germline V gene sequence: CDR1 KGHSH, CDR2 LQKENI. TCRdb keeps only in-frame clones here, not all; method: immunoSEQ multiplex PCR. The sample has more than 95,000 clones, roughly 88% seen once. On this clone itself: Antigen: not known.

The chain links TRBV18 to TRBJ2-5, with 7 bases matching TRBD1. This TCR came from an adult in good health. The material sequenced was peripheral blood, taken on day 0 of AZD1222 vaccination. CDR3 region: CASLGTVLETQYF. DNA for the CDR3: TGTGCCAGCCTCGGGACAGTTCTGGAGACCCAGTACTTC.